The clone carrying this T cell receptor beta chain was counted between two and nine times. This record belongs to a study of blood T cell repertoires in COVID-19. This CDR3 spans 14 amino acids. Germline V CDR1 and CDR2: SGDLS, YYNGEE. V was clipped by 0 bases and J by 6 bases, with 13 bases between them. Assay: immunoSEQ multiplex PCR; the TCRdb copy retains only in-frame clones and omits some. In the table there are 60,000 to 70,000 clones, about 86% of which are singletons. The sequenced sample was peripheral blood. The chain employs TRBV9 and TRBJ2-7, with D possibly TRBD2 on 6 matching bases. This TCR was sampled from a woman between 55 and 75 years old with acute or convalescent COVID-19. The CDR3 DNA follows: TGTGCCAGCAGCGTAGCTACGGGCGGGGTCGAGCAGTACTTC. Translation gives CASSVATGGVEQYF.